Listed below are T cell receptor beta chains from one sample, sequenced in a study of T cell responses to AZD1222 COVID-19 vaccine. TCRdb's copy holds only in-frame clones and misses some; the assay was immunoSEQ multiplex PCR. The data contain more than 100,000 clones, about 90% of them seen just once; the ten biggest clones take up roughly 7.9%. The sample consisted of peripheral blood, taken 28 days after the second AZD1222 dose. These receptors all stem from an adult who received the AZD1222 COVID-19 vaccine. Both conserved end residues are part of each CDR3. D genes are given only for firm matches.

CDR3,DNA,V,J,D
CASSQAVDTEAFF,TGTGCCAGCAGCCAAGCAGTGGACACTGAAGCTTTCTTT,TRBV3-1/TRBV3-2,TRBJ1-1,.
CASSLRGGGDEQYF,TGTGCCAGCAGCTTGAGAGGGGGCGGTGACGAGCAGTACTTC,TRBV5-6,TRBJ2-7,TRBD1
CASSLEPGFYEQYF,TGTGCCAGCAGCTTAGAGCCAGGGTTCTACGAGCAGTACTTC,TRBV7-2,TRBJ2-7,.
CASGDYGYTF,TGTGCCAGCGGAGACTATGGCTACACCTTC,TRBV6-5,TRBJ1-2,.
CASSFSFNEKLFF,TGTGCCAGCAGCTTTAGCTTTAATGAAAAACTGTTTTTT,TRBV7-2,TRBJ1-4,.
CASRTGESSPLHF,TGCGCCAGCAGGACAGGGGAAAGTTCACCCCTCCACTTT,TRBV4-1,TRBJ1-6,TRBD1
CASIELTSTDTQYF,TGTGCCAGCATTGAGCTGACTAGCACAGATACGCAGTATTTT,TRBV7-9,TRBJ2-3,.
CASSLGVRLYEQYF,TGTGCCAGTAGCCTGGGGGTGAGGCTCTACGAGCAGTACTTC,TRBV5-6,TRBJ2-7,.
CASSGGGYGYTF,TGTGCCAGCAGCGGAGGGGGCTATGGCTACACCTTC,TRBV21-1,TRBJ1-2,.
CASSSGPIYEQYF,TGTGCCAGCAGCTCGGGCCCGATCTACGAGCAGTACTTC,TRBV11-2,TRBJ2-7,.
CASSLMYQETQYF,TGTGCCAGCAGTTTAATGTACCAAGAGACCCAGTACTTC,TRBV27,TRBJ2-5,.
CASSLGTGAEQFF,TGTGCCAGCAGCTTAGGTACGGGGGCCGAGCAGTTCTTC,TRBV7-9,TRBJ2-1,.
CASSPGTTNNEQFF,TGTGCCAGCTCTCCCGGGACAACTAACAATGAGCAGTTCTTC,TRBV27,TRBJ2-1,.
CASSGGVYTEAFF,TGTGCCAGCAGCGGCGGAGTCTACACTGAAGCTTTCTTT,TRBV9,TRBJ1-1,.
CATSRQITGELFF,TGTGCCACCAGCAGGCAAATCACCGGGGAGCTGTTTTTT,TRBV24-1,TRBJ2-2,.
CASSQWEKGGYTF,TGTGCCAGCAGCCAATGGGAGAAGGGGGGCTACACCTTC,TRBV3-1/TRBV3-2,TRBJ1-2,.
CASSLLQGVNQPQHF,TGTGCCAGCAGTTTATTACAGGGGGTGAATCAGCCCCAGCATTTT,TRBV28,TRBJ1-5,TRBD1
CAKKTGFYEFSNQPQHF,TGTGCCAAAAAGACAGGCTTTTACGAATTTAGCAATCAGCCCCAGCATTTT,TRBV19,TRBJ1-5,.
CASSLNRDAKNIQYF,TGTGCCAGCAGTCTGAACAGGGATGCCAAAAACATTCAGTACTTC,TRBV6-5,TRBJ2-4,.
CATSAGLGGYTF,TGTGCCACCAGTGCCGGACTGGGTGGCTACACCTTC,TRBV24-1,TRBJ1-2,.
CASSYQSQETQYF,TGTGCCAGCAGTTACCAGTCCCAAGAGACCCAGTACTTC,TRBV6-5,TRBJ2-5,.
CASSLLRPSTDTQYF,TGCGCCAGCAGCTTGTTGCGGCCGAGCACAGATACGCAGTATTTT,TRBV5-1,TRBJ2-3,.
CATSDPRQVFTGELFF,TGTGCCACCAGTGACCCTCGACAGGTTTTCACCGGGGAGCTGTTTTTT,TRBV24-1,TRBJ2-2,.
CASSSHPGTGYEQYF,TGTGCCAGTAGTTCCCATCCCGGGACAGGGTACGAGCAGTACTTC,TRBV19,TRBJ2-7,TRBD1